The 20 T cell receptor beta chains in this list originate from one sample, sequenced in a study of naive CD8 T cells in extremely preterm neonates. Cord blood came from elective full-term cesareans at about 37-43 weeks without labor or membrane rupture. Profiling relied on immunoSEQ multiplex PCR, and the TCRdb table lists in-frame clones only, not all of them. The sample has about 7,300 clones; roughly 90% are singletons. Source material: naive CD8+ T cells from cord blood. These receptors all stem from a newborn in good health.

This sequence joins TRBV9 and TRBJ2-1; 10 bases are a match to TRBD2. V was pared by 2 bases and J by 7 bases, with 6 bases of the junction left unmatched. Per the germline V gene, CDR1 is SGDLS and CDR2 is YYNGEE. The CDR3 covers 15 residues. For the CDR3, the DNA is TGTGCCAGCAGCGTGGCGACTAGCGGGTGGAATGAGCAGTTCTTC. Translation gives CASSVATSGWNEQFF.

V gene TRBV19 combines with J gene TRBJ1-1, with no clear D. Trimming shortened V by 1 base and J by 3 bases, and 12 bases separated the two germline ends. The germline gives CDR1 LNHDA, CDR2 SQIVND (reference sequence). This CDR3 is 15 amino acids long. The CDR3 here is CASSIGGRGYTEAFF. In DNA form, the CDR3 reads TGTGCCAGTAGTATAGGAGGACGGGGTTACACTGAAGCTTTCTTT.

CDR3 residues: CSVLKRDNAGELFF. CDR3 bases: TGCAGCGTTCTTAAGCGGGATAACGCCGGGGAGCTGTTTTTT. The chain employs TRBV29-1 and TRBJ2-2, with TRBD2 matching 7 bases. Germline values: CDR1 SQVTM, CDR2 ANQGSEA. The CDR3 covers 14 residues. V shed 5 bases, J shed 6 bases, and the junction held 9 bases outside the gene matches.

The gene calls are TRBV13 and TRBJ2-7, with TRBD2 matching 7 bases. Germline values: CDR1 PRHDT, CDR2 FYEKMQ (reference sequence). This CDR3 is built from 15 residues. The trim removed 0 bases at V and 0 bases at J, leaving 2 bases unmatched. CDR3 nucleotide sequence: TGTGCCAGCAGCTTAGGACTAGCGAGCTCCTACGAGCAGTACTTC. It specifies CASSLGLASSYEQYF. Filled out from reference TRBV13 and TRBJ2-7, the complete variable domain reads AAGVIQSPRHLIKEKRETATLKCYPIPRHDTVYWYQQGPGQDPQFLISFYEKMQSDKGSIPDRFSAQQFSDYHSELNMSSLELGDSALYFCASSLGLASSYEQYFGPGTRLTVT.

The gene calls are TRBV27 and TRBJ1-5; no clear D. CDR1 is MNHEY, CDR2 SMNVEV, per germline (reference sequence). The CDR3 has 13 residues. The germline V and J ends were trimmed by 3 bases and 9 bases, with 12 bases remaining between them. The CDR3 loop is CASSLGGRRPQHF. The DNA of the CDR3 is TGTGCCAGCAGTTTGGGAGGCAGGCGGCCCCAGCATTTT.

V is TRBV9 and J is TRBJ1-1, with D possibly TRBD1 on 5 matching bases. Trimming shortened V by 0 bases and J by 4 bases, and 7 bases separated the two germline ends. Looked up from germline, CDR1 is SGDLS and CDR2 is YYNGEE. The CDR3 has 13 amino acids. In DNA, the CDR3 is TGTGCCAGCAGCGTAGGCGGGGCCACTGAAGCTTTCTTT. Translated: CASSVGGATEAFF.

This clone occurred once. The chain links TRBV4-1 to TRBJ2-2; TRBD2 agrees at 7 bases. The germline V gene encodes CDR1 MGHRA and CDR2 YSYEKL. The CDR3 is 11 amino acids. Trimming cost V 8 bases and J 6 bases; bases outside gene matches: 0. CDR3 in DNA: TGCGCCAGCGGGGGGGCCGGGGAGCTGTTTTTT. Translating it yields CASGGAGELFF.

The DNA for the CDR3 is TGTGCCAGCAGCTTATTCGGGACACATTCGATGAAGTCAGATACGCAGTATTTT. Encoded protein: CASSLFGTHSMKSDTQYF. The gene calls are TRBV7-9 and TRBJ2-3; D might be TRBD1 (6 bases). The CDR3 is 18 residues long. Germline V gene data show CDR1 as SEHNR and CDR2 as FQNEAQ (reference sequence). V dropped 2 bases and J dropped 4 bases, with 22 bases sitting between them.

The chain recombines TRBV9 with TRBJ2-2; a weak D match, TRBD1 (6 bases). V was trimmed by 3 bases and J by 0 bases, leaving 15 bases between them. Germline CDR1 reads SGDLS; CDR2 reads YYNGEE. This CDR3 has 17 residues. CDR3 region: CASSGSYRESNTGELFF. The DNA of the CDR3 is TGTGCCAGCAGCGGTTCATACAGGGAATCGAACACCGGGGAGCTGTTTTTT.

The chain couples TRBV25-1 to TRBJ1-6; D is perhaps TRBD1 (5 bases). Germline assignment: CDR1 MGHDK and CDR2 SYGVNS. This CDR3 contains 15 residues. The V end lost 2 bases, the J end lost 2 bases, and 7 bases lay between the germline ends. CDR3 in DNA: TGTGCCAGCAGTGAAGACAGAACCTATAATTCACCCCTCCACTTT. Encoded protein: CASSEDRTYNSPLHF. Full variable domain (rest looked up from reference TRBV25-1 and TRBJ1-6): EADIYQTPRYLVIGTGKKITLECSQTMGHDKMYWYQQDPGMELHLIHYSYGVNSTEKGDLSSESTVSRIRTEHFPLTLESARPSHTSQYLCASSEDRTYNSPLHFGNGTRLTVT.

J is TRBJ1-2 and V is TRBV4-1; 7 bases are a match to TRBD1. The CDR3 is 16 residues long. Germline lookup yields CDR1 MGHRA and CDR2 YSYEKL. The junction had 13 bases not matched to a gene; V was cut back by 4 bases and J by 5 bases. DNA of the CDR3: TGCGCCAGCAGCCTTTATGCCGGGACAGATGGATATGGCTACACCTTC. It specifies CASSLYAGTDGYGYTF.

This chain links TRBV7-9 with TRBJ1-1; D gene unclear. Between the trimmed V and J ends, which lost 0 bases and 8 bases, there was a span of 10 bases. This CDR3 is built from 13 residues. CDR1 and CDR2 (germline): SEHNR, FQNEAQ (reference sequence). The CDR3 is CASSLAKAAEAFF. For the CDR3, the DNA is TGTGCCAGCAGCTTAGCAAAGGCGGCGGAAGCTTTCTTT.

The chain is built from TRBV7-6 and TRBJ1-2, with 8 positions matching TRBD1. Germline CDR1 reads SGHVS; CDR2 reads FNYEAQ. The CDR3 has 15 amino acids. J was trimmed by 4 bases and V by 2 bases; bases with no gene match: 6. CDR3 in amino acids: CASSLWAGGGYGYTF. The CDR3 DNA sequence: TGTGCCAGCAGCTTATGGGCAGGGGGCGGCTATGGCTACACCTTC.

This clone was observed a few times. The CDR3 sequence is CASATGNGYTF. CDR3 DNA: TGTGCCAGTGCGACAGGGAACGGCTACACCTTC. This chain connects TRBV25-1 to TRBJ1-2, with TRBD1 matching over 7 bases. The ends lost 9 bases at V and 8 bases at J; junction bases unmatched: 6. Germline V gene sequence: CDR1 MGHDK, CDR2 SYGVNS. This CDR3 is 11 amino acids long.

The rearrangement links TRBV7-9 to TRBJ2-5; 10 bases line up with TRBD2. The better agreement between TRBJ2-7 and the DNA end casts doubt on the J call. CDR3 length: 15 amino acids. The germline CDR1 and CDR2 sequences are SEHNR and FQNEAQ (reference sequence). CDR3 protein: CASSQLTSGFYEQYF. CDR3 nucleotides: TGTGCCAGCAGCCAACTGACTAGCGGGTTCTACGAGCAGTACTTC.

The rearrangement links TRBV7-9 to TRBJ1-5, with a tentative D call TRBD1 (5 bases). The V gene's germline CDR1 is SEHNR and CDR2 FQNEAQ (reference sequence). The CDR3 spans 14 residues. The germline V and J ends were trimmed by 5 bases and 0 bases, with 8 bases remaining between them. CDR3 sequence reads: CASSAQGSNQPQHF. The CDR3 region has the DNA TGTGCCAGCAGCGCCCAGGGTAGCAATCAGCCCCAGCATTTT.

The V call is TRBV4-3, the J call TRBJ2-1, with 10 bases aligning to TRBD2. Germline loops: CDR1 LGHNA, CDR2 YSLEER. The length of the CDR3 is 14 residues. J lost 5 bases, V lost 3 bases, and 1 base had no gene match. CDR3: CASSQGTSDNEQFF. The CDR3 coding sequence is TGCGCCAGCAGCCAGGGGACTAGCGACAATGAGCAGTTCTTC.

The V call is TRBV29-1, the J call TRBJ2-7; 10 nucleotides align to TRBD1. V was pared by 2 bases and J by 4 bases, with 2 bases of the junction left unmatched. CDR3 length: 13 amino acids. Germline loops: CDR1 SQVTM, CDR2 ANQGSEA. The CDR3 DNA sequence: TGCAGCGTTGAACGGGACAGGGGTTACGAGCAGTACTTC. Translation: CSVERDRGYEQYF.

The chain is built from TRBV4-1 and TRBJ2-2; no definite D call. The CDR3 runs to 13 residues. Trimming took 2 bases from V and 1 from J, leaving 2 bases between them. CDR1 MGHRA and CDR2 YSYEKL come from the germline V gene. The CDR3 sequence is CASSQLNTGELFF. Written as DNA, the CDR3 is TGCGCCAGCAGCCAACTGAACACCGGGGAGCTGTTTTTT.

The gene calls are TRBV4-1 and TRBJ2-7; 8 nucleotides agree with TRBD1. The CDR3 runs 15 residues. Per the germline V gene, CDR1 is MGHRA and CDR2 is YSYEKL. V was pared by 1 base and J by 3 bases, with 5 bases of the junction left unmatched. DNA for the CDR3: TGCGCCAGCAGCCAAGGACAGGACAGGGTCTACGAGCAGTACTTC. It codes for CASSQGQDRVYEQYF.